This T cell receptor (beta chain) was identified during a study of response to subunit inactivated influenza vaccine. This clonotype was counted once. MiXCR, applied by TCRdb to the RT-PCR reads, yields one record per CDR3 protein. Of 150,000 to 200,000 distinct CDR3 sequences in the sample, approximately 12% are singletons; the top ten hold less than 30%. These same data were also listed under a study on T cells expressing NK-cell markers. According to that study: 5'RACE template switching with UMIs generated TCR beta cDNA. Most of the eight sequenced donors were classified as HCMV-seropositive, and one was classified as seronegative. In about 6 donors, dominant NKG2C+ clonotypes were roughly 1.0-7.5% of CD8+ T cells.

Source: CD8+ T cells sorted from PBMCs, taken approximately 13 days after vaccination. The receptor was derived from a man aged 50 to 59 who received an inactivated influenza vaccine.

The CDR3 sequence is CASSQDGTGGTDTQYF. The DNA for the CDR3 is TGCGCCAGCAGCCAAGATGGGACAGGGGGCACAGATACGCAGTATTTT. The chain has TRBV4-3 and TRBJ2-3; 10 bases agree with TRBD1. The ends lost 0 bases at V and 1 base at J; junction bases unmatched: 1. Germline CDR1 and CDR2: LGHNA and YSLEER. This CDR3 has 16 amino acids.